The 23 T cell receptor beta chains given below trace back to one sample, sequenced in a study of T-cell reconstitution after alpha-beta-depleted transplantation in children. Study conclusions and caveats: One year after transplant, T-cell counts and diversity came mostly from newly produced T cells.

As it was prepared, the TCRbeta library received unique molecular identifiers. One entry per CDR3 protein, called by TCRdb with MiXCR from the PCR reads. The sample has hundreds of thousands of distinct CDR3 sequences, just over 7.5% seen once. These receptors are not linked to any known antigen. Material: peripheral blood, obtained 360 days after TCRalphabeta/CD19-depleted stem cell transplant. The receptors stem from a female patient aged 2 to 10 who had a stem cell transplant for Fanconi anemia, so the T cells may come from the graft donor.

This clonotype has a count of ten or more. This chain links TRBV10-3 with TRBJ2-7, with 14 positions matching TRBD2. The CDR3 has 17 residues. Germline V lookup: CDR1 ENHRY, CDR2 SYGVKD. After removal of 2 bases from V and 2 bases from J, the junction contained 5 bases not matched to a gene. The DNA for the CDR3 is TGTGCCATCAGTGAGGCGGGGACTAGCGGGGGAACCTACGAGCAGTACTTC. This translates into CAISEAGTSGGTYEQYF.

This clonotype was detected many times. The J gene is TRBJ1-4, the V gene TRBV29-1; TRBD1 aligns across 9 bases. Losses at the gene ends were 6 bases for V and 5 bases for J; bases not matched to a gene: 4. Germline V CDR1 and CDR2: SQVTM, ANQGSEA. This CDR3 has 13 amino acids. CDR3 residues: CSVTGTGNEKLFF. The CDR3 nucleotides are TGCAGCGTGACCGGGACAGGGAATGAAAAACTGTTTTTT.

In its sample, this clonotype was seen many times. The rearrangement links TRBV5-1 to TRBJ2-5; D possibly corresponds to TRBD1 (5 bases). Trimming shortened V by 2 bases and J by 2 bases, and 7 bases separated the two germline ends. The CDR3 runs to 13 residues. Germline V gene sequence: CDR1 SGHRS, CDR2 YFSETQ. The CDR3 coding sequence is TGCGCCAGCAGCTTCAACAGGCAAGAGACCCAGTACTTC. Its translation is CASSFNRQETQYF.

Only a few counts were recorded for this clonotype. The V and J genes are TRBV19 and TRBJ2-1, with D possibly matching TRBD1 (6 bases). The germline V gene has CDR1 LNHDA and CDR2 SQIVND (reference sequence). V lost 3 bases to trimming and J lost 8 bases, with 8 bases between them. This CDR3 spans 12 amino acids. CDR3: CASSMWGHEQFF. The CDR3 nucleotides are TGTGCCAGTAGTATGTGGGGGCATGAGCAGTTCTTC.

This clonotype was observed at least ten times. This chain joins TRBV20-1 and TRBJ1-1; D not certain. V was clipped by 2 bases and J by 4 bases, with 5 bases between them. Germline CDR1 is DFQATT and CDR2 is SNEGSKA (reference sequence). This CDR3 has 11 residues. As DNA, the CDR3 is TGCAGTGCTAGAATGCGCACTGAAGCTTTCTTT. Translating gives CSARMRTEAFF.

The CDR3 region has the DNA TGTGCCAGCAGTTACTCGGGGTTTAATGGCTACACCTTC. Amino acids: CASSYSGFNGYTF. The V and J genes are TRBV6-5 and TRBJ1-2; D ambiguous. V lost 0 bases and J 6 bases, leaving 8 bases between the germline ends. Germline CDR1 and CDR2: MNHEY and SVGAGI. The CDR3 loop spans 13 amino acids.

The chain recombines TRBV6-1 with TRBJ2-6; possibly TRBD1 or TRBD2 for D (5 bases each). CDR1 is MNHNS and CDR2 is SASEGT in the germline V gene. V was trimmed by 6 bases and J by 0 bases, leaving 12 bases between them. CDR3 length equals 16 residues. This CDR3 reads CASSLAGSSGANVLTF. As DNA, the CDR3 is TGTGCCAGCAGCCTCGCAGGGAGCTCTGGGGCCAACGTCCTGACTTTC.

This clonotype was recorded at least ten times. The gene calls are TRBV10-3 and TRBJ2-7; 8 positions match TRBD1. Germline CDR1 reads ENHRY; CDR2 reads SYGVKD. The CDR3 loop spans 12 amino acids. V was pared by 4 bases and J by 7 bases, with 3 bases of the junction left unmatched. The CDR3, as DNA: TGTGCCATCAGTGCAGGGGGCCGGGAGCAGTACGTC. This codes for CAISAGGREQYV.

There are many counts of this clonotype. A read error may account for a junction end that differs from germline. This chain links TRBV10-2 with TRBJ2-1, with TRBD2 as a possible D gene (5 bases). Germline CDR1 WSHSY, CDR2 SAAADI. The CDR3 contains 12 residues. In DNA, the CDR3 is TGCGCCAGCAGTGAGCGGGGAGAAGTTCGGGTCTTC. Its protein product is CASSERGEVRVF.

The chain couples TRBV28 to TRBJ2-5; the match to TRBD1 covers 7 bases. Germline V gene lookup returns CDR1 MDHEN and CDR2 SYDVKM. The J segment lost 1 base and the V segment lost 5 bases, leaving 1 base of the junction unmatched. The CDR3 has 13 amino acids. For the CDR3, the DNA is TGTGCCAGCAGTGGACAGGTCCAAGAGACCCAGTACTTC. Translated, it gives CASSGQVQETQYF. The full variable domain, rest sourced from reference TRBV28 and TRBJ2-5, is DVKVTQSSRYLVKRTGEKVFLECVQDMDHENMFWYRQDPGLGLRLIYFSYDVKMKEKGDIPEGYSVSREKKERFSLILESASTNQTSMYLCASSGQVQETQYFGPGTRLLVL.

The rearrangement joins TRBV10-3 to TRBJ2-3; 9 nucleotides agree with TRBD1. V was pared by 6 bases and J by 3 bases, with 16 bases of the junction left unmatched. This CDR3 comprises 18 residues. Germline V gives CDR1 ENHRY, CDR2 SYGVKD. The CDR3 spells CAIREAKRTGVVTDTQYF. The CDR3 nucleotides read TGTGCCATCAGGGAAGCCAAAAGGACAGGGGTCGTGACAGATACGCAGTATTTT.

Ten or more counts support this clonotype. This chain links TRBV4-2 with TRBJ2-7, with D possibly TRBD1 on 5 matching bases. Trimming removed 6 bases at V and 2 bases at J, with 14 bases between. Germline loops: CDR1 LGHNA, CDR2 YNFKEQ. This CDR3 region has 14 residues. CDR3 in amino acids: CASSHVRDPYEQYF. The DNA of the CDR3 is TGTGCCAGCAGTCACGTCAGGGATCCCTACGAGCAGTACTTC.

This clonotype came up a few times. This chain links TRBV5-1 with TRBJ2-7; D may be TRBD1 (7 bases). The V gene's germline CDR1 is SGHRS and CDR2 YFSETQ. V was pared by 1 base and J by 4 bases, with 21 bases between. The CDR3 loop spans 17 amino acids. The CDR3 region has the DNA TGCGCCAGCAGCTTGCGTCCGACTCCCAGGGGGGCATACGAGCAGTACTTC. It codes for CASSLRPTPRGAYEQYF.

This clonotype was detected a few times. The chain uses TRBV6-2 or TRBV6-3 and TRBJ2-2; 9 bases are a match to TRBD1. There are 18 residues in the CDR3. V was clipped by 4 bases and J by 1 base; unmatched bases: 10. Germline V gene sequence: CDR1 MNHEY, CDR2 SVGEGT. The CDR3 coding sequence is TGTGCCAGCAGTTCGGGGGCACAGGGGGCCTGGAACACCGGGGAGCTGTTTTTT. This sequence encodes CASSSGAQGAWNTGELFF.

This clonotype was counted many times. The chain has TRBV4-2 and TRBJ2-3; no firm D call. CDR1 and CDR2 (germline): LGHNA, YNFKEQ. Trimming removed 4 bases from V and 5 bases from J, with 13 bases in between. The CDR3 runs 14 residues. The CDR3, as DNA: TGTGCCAGCAGCCTTGACCTCGGCGTAGATACGCAGTATTTT. Translating it yields CASSLDLGVDTQYF.

In its sample, this clonotype was seen many times. This sequence joins TRBV21-1 and TRBJ2-7; the table assigns TRBD1, which was not confirmed against the DNA. TRBV21-1 is given as a pseudogene. The CDR3 spans 12 residues. The CDR3 nucleotides are TGTGCCATCTATTTACAGGGCTCCGAGCAGTACTTC. This codes for CAIYLQGSEQYF.

This clonotype was counted between two and nine times. The chain carries TRBV4-2 and TRBJ1-1; TRBD1 agrees at 9 bases. The CDR3 runs to 17 residues. Germline-derived CDR1 and CDR2 are LGHNA and YNFKEQ. V lost 0 bases and J lost 1; bases outside the gene matches: 6. This CDR3 reads CASSQDARQGGNTEAFF. The CDR3 coding sequence is TGTGCCAGCAGCCAAGATGCGAGACAGGGGGGGAACACTGAAGCTTTCTTT.

This clonotype has ten or more counts. The chain has TRBV9 and TRBJ2-1; D remains ambiguous. Trimming took off 3 bases at V and 12 bases at J, with 10 bases between the two ends. CDR1 and CDR2 from the germline V gene are SGDLS and YYNGEE. This CDR3 has 11 amino acids. CDR3 sequence reads: CASSEGVWQFF. In nucleotides, the CDR3 is TGTGCCAGCAGCGAGGGCGTTTGGCAGTTCTTC.

Regarding this clonotype: A much larger clone differs from this one at a single base, so this may be a read error. Since the CDR3 does not end with the conserved phenylalanine or tryptophan, this likely comes from a read error. V gene TRBV6-5 combines with J gene TRBJ1-1, with 7 bases matching TRBD1. CDR3 length: 14 amino acids. CDR1 is MNHEY, CDR2 SVGAGI, per germline. V lost 5 bases to trimming and J lost 3 bases; unmatched junction nucleotides: 6. Written as DNA, the CDR3 is TGTGCCAGCAGTCACAGGGGCTGGGACACTGAAGCTTTCCTT. Protein product: CASSHRGWDTEAFL.

V is TRBV5-1 and J is TRBJ1-4; the match to TRBD1 covers 7 bases. The CDR3 covers 16 residues. V lost 0 bases to trimming and J lost 8 bases; unmatched junction nucleotides: 10. Germline V CDR1 and CDR2: SGHRS, YFSETQ. The CDR3 is CASSLGGPTGVEKLFF. The CDR3 nucleotides are TGCGCCAGCAGCTTGGGGGGCCCCACAGGGGTCGAAAAACTGTTTTTT.

This chain connects TRBV4-2 to TRBJ2-1; TRBD2 is a possible D gene (7 bases). This CDR3 is 18 amino acids long. Germline V lookup: CDR1 LGHNA, CDR2 YNFKEQ. Trimming shortened V by 3 bases and J by 8 bases, and 26 bases separated the two germline ends. The CDR3 DNA sequence: TGTGCCAGCAGCCAGGAGCTTGGGCGGGGGCCCCTTTGGGATGAGCAGTTCTTC. This codes for CASSQELGRGPLWDEQFF.

In its sample, this clonotype was seen many times. The CDR3 nucleotides read TGCAGTACCCGTCGCCTGCGGGGAGGGGAAGCTTTCTTT. Its translation is CSTRRLRGGEAFF. V gene TRBV20-1 combines with J gene TRBJ1-1, with no clear D. This CDR3 has 13 amino acids. Germline V lookup: CDR1 DFQATT, CDR2 SNEGSKA (reference sequence). Trimming took off 8 bases at V and 8 bases at J, with 21 bases between the two ends.

This clonotype appeared many times. The chain recombines TRBV2 with TRBJ2-2; D may correspond to TRBD1 or TRBD2 (5 bases each). The germline V gene has CDR1 SNHLY and CDR2 FYNNEI. The CDR3 has 15 amino acids. V was shortened by 6 bases and J by 2 bases, with 13 bases between the two germline ends. The CDR3 sequence is CASSEWGPNTGELFF. The DNA of the CDR3 is TGTGCCAGCAGCGAATGGGGACCTAACACCGGGGAGCTGTTTTTT.